This TCR beta chain was captured by sequencing in a study of shared clonotypes between healthy human individuals. Germline CDR1 MDHEN, CDR2 SYDVKM. V was clipped by 3 bases and J by 3 bases; unmatched bases: 5. This CDR3 region has 17 residues. TCRdb keeps only in-frame clones here, not all; method: immunoSEQ multiplex PCR. This repertoire shows over 400,000 clones, around 96% found once; its top ten account for about 0.06%. This clone has just one count. The chain has TRBV28 and TRBJ2-1; 13 nucleotides line up with TRBD2. The TCR comes from a woman aged 25 to 39 in good health. The sequenced material came from naive CD4+ T cells sorted from blood. As to subset: CD45RA+ positively selected. In DNA form, the CDR3 reads TGTGCCAGCAGTTTCCCGCGACTAGCGGGAGGCTACAATGAGCAGTTCTTC. Amino acid sequence: CASSFPRLAGGYNEQFF.